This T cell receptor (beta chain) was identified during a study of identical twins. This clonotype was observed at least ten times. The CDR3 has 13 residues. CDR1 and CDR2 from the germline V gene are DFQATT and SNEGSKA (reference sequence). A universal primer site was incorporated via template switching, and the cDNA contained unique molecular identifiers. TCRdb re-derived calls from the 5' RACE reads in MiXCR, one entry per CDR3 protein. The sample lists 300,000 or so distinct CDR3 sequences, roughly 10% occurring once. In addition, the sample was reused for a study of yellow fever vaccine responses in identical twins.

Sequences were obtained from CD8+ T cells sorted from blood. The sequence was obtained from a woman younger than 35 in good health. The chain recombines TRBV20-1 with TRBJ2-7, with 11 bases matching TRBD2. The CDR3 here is CSARLAGTYEQYF. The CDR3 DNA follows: TGCAGCGCCAGACTAGCGGGAACATACGAGCAGTACTTC.